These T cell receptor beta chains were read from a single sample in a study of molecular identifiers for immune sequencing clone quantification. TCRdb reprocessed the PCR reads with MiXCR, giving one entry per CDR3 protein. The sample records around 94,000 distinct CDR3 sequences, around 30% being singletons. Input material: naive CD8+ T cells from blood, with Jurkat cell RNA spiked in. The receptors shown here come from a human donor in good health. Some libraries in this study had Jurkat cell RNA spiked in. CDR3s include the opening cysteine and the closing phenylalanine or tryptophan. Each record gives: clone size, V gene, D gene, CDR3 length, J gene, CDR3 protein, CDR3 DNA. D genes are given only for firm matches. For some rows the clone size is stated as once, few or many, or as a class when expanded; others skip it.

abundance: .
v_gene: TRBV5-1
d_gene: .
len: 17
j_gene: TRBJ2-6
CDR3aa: CASSETTVFSGANVLTF
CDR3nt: TGCGCCAGCAGCGAAACGACAGTTTTCTCTGGGGCCAACGTCCTGACTTTC

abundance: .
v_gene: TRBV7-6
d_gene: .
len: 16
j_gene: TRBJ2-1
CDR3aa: CASSLAGGWDYNEQIF
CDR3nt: TGTGCCAGCAGCTTAGCAGGGGGCTGGGACTACAATGAGCAGATCTTC

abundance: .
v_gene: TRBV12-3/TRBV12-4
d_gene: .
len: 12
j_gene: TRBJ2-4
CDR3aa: CASSRAENIQYF
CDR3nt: TGTGCCAGCAGTCGCGCCGAAAACATTCAGTACTTC

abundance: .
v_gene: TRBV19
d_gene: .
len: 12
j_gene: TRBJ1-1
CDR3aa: CASSIGLSEAFF
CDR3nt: TGTGCCAGTAGTATTGGGCTGTCTGAAGCTTTCTTT

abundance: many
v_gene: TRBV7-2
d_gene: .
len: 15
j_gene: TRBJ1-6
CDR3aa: CASRTGQGFNSPLHF
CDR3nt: TGTGCCAGCAGAACAGGGCAGGGCTTTAATTCACCCCTCCACTTT

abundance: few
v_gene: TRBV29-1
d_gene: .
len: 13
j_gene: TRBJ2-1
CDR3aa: CSVEVSLPNEQFF
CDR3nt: TGCAGCGTTGAAGTGTCTCTTCCAAATGAGCAGTTCTTC

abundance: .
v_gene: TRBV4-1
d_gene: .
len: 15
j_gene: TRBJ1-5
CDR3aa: CASSPRGGLNQPQHF
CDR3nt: TGCGCCAGCAGCCCCCGTGGGGGGCTCAATCAGCCCCAGCATTTT

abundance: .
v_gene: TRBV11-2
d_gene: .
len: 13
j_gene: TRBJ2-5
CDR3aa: CASSYSGPGTQYF
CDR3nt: TGTGCCAGCAGCTACAGCGGTCCAGGGACCCAGTACTTC

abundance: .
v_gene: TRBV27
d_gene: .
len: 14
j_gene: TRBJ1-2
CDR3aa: CASSWQAGSRGCTF
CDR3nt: TGTGCCAGCAGTTGGCAGGCTGGGTCGCGTGGCTGCACCTTC

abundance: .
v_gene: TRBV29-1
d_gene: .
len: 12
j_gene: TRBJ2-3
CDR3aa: CCAKDSTVTQYF
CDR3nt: TGCTGCGCTAAGGATTCCACAGTTACGCAGTATTTT

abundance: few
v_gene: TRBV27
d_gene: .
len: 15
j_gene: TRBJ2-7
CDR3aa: CASSSAGGVGYEQYF
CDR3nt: TGTGCCAGCAGTTCGGCCGGCGGGGTAGGTTACGAGCAGTACTTC

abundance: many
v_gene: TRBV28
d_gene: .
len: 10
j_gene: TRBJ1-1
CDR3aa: CASSEIEAFF
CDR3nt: TGTGCCAGCAGTGAGATTGAAGCTTTCTTT

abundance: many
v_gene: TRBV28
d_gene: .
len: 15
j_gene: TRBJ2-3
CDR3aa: CASSHELPSTDTQYF
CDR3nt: TGTGCCAGCAGTCATGAGCTTCCCAGCACAGATACGCAGTATTTT

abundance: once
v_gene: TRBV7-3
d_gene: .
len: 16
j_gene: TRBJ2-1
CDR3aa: CASSLIGGEAYNEQFF
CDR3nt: TGTGCCAGCAGCTTAATCGGTGGGGAGGCCTACAATGAGCAGTTCTTC

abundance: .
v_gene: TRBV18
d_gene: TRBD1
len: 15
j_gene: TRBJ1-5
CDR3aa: CASSTRDSSNQPQHF
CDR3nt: TGTGCCAGCTCAACTAGGGACAGTAGCAATCAGCCCCAGCATTTT

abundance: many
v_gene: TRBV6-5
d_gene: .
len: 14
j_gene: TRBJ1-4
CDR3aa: CASSYRGTNEKLFF
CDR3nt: TGTGCCAGCAGTTACAGGGGAACTAATGAAAAACTGTTTTTT

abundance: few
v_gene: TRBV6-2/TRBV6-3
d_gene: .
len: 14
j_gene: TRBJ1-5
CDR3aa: CASNWVSGNQPQHF
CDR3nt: TGTGCCAGCAATTGGGTCTCGGGCAATCAGCCCCAGCATTTT

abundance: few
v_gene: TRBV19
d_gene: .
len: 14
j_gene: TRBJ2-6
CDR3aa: CASSKASGANVLTF
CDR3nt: TGTGCCAGTAGTAAGGCCTCTGGGGCCAACGTCCTGACTTTC

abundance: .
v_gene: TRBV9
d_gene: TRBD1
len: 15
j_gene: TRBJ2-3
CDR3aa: CASTGGQGRTDTQYF
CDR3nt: TGTGCCAGCACCGGGGGACAGGGAAGAACAGATACGCAGTATTTT

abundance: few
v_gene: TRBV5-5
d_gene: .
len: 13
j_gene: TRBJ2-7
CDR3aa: CASSTRPFYEQYF
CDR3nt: TGTGCCAGCAGCACTAGGCCCTTCTACGAGCAGTACTTC

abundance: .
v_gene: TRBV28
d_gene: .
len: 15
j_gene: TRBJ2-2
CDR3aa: CASSARTENTGELFF
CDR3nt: TGTGCCAGCAGTGCCCGGACAGAAAACACCGGGGAGCTGTTTTTT

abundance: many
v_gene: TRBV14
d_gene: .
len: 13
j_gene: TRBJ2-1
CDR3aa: CASSQDVPVEQFF
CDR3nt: TGTGCCAGCAGCCAAGACGTGCCGGTAGAGCAGTTCTTC

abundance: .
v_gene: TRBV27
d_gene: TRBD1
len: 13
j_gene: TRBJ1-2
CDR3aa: CASSGTELYGYTF
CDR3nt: TGTGCCAGCAGCGGGACAGAACTCTATGGCTACACCTTC

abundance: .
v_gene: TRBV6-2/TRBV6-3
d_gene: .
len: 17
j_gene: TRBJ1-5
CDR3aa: CASSTLDRLYSNPPQHF
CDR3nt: TGTGCCAGCAGTACCTTGGACAGACTGTATAGCAATCCGCCCCAGCATTTT

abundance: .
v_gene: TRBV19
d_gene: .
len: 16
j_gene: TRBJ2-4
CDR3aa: CASSHSREVAKNIQYF
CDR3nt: TGTGCCAGTAGTCATTCCAGGGAAGTGGCCAAAAACATTCAGTACTTC

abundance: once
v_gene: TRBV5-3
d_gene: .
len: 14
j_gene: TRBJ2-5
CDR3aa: CASSKLGPQEPQYF
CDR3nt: TGTGCCAGCAGCAAACTAGGGCCACAAGAGCCCCAGTACTTC

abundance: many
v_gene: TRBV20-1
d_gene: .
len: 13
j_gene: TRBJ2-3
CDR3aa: CSARDAGTDTQYF
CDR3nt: TGCAGTGCTAGAGATGCGGGCACAGATACGCAGTATTTT

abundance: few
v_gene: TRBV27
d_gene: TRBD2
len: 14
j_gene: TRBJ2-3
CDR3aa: CASGSGRALDTQYF
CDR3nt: TGTGCCAGCGGCAGCGGGAGGGCGTTGGATACGCAGTATTTT

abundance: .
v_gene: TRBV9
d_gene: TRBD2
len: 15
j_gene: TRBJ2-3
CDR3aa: CASSEEGLVLDTQYF
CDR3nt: TGTGCCAGCAGCGAAGAGGGACTAGTTTTGGATACGCAGTATTTT

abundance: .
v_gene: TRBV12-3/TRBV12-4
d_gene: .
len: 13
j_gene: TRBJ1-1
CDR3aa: CASSPGQYSEAFF
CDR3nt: TGTGCCAGCAGTCCAGGACAGTATTCTGAAGCTTTCTTT

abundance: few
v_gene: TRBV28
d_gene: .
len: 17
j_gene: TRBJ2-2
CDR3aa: CASSSRAGTRYGGELFF
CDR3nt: TGTGCCAGCAGTTCCAGAGCCGGGACCCGATACGGCGGGGAGCTGTTTTTT

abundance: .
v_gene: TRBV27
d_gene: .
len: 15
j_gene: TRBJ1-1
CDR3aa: CASSFSGTLSSEAFF
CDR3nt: TGTGCCAGCAGTTTCTCCGGGACCCTATCCTCCGAAGCTTTCTTT

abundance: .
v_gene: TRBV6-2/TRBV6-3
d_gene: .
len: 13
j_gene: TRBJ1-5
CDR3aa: CASSSTGWQPQHF
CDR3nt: TGTGCCAGCAGTTCCACGGGTTGGCAGCCCCAGCATTTT

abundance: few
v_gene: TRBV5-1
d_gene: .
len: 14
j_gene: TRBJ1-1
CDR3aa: CASSLFRGYTEAFF
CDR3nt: TGCGCCAGCAGCTTGTTTCGGGGTTACACTGAAGCTTTCTTT

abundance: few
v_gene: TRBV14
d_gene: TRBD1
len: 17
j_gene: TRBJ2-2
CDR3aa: CASSQDLYDRGTGELFF
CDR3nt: TGTGCCAGCAGCCAAGATCTATATGACAGGGGCACCGGGGAGCTGTTTTTT

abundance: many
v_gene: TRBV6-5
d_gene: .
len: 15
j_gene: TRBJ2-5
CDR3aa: CASSFSGLVAETQYF
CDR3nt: TGTGCCAGCAGTTTTTCAGGGTTGGTCGCAGAGACCCAGTACTTC

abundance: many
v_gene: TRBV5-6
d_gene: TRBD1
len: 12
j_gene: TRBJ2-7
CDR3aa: CASTQGPYEQYF
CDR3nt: TGTGCCAGCACACAGGGGCCCTACGAGCAGTACTTC

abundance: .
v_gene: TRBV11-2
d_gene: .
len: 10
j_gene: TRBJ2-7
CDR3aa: CASSFYERYF
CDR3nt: TGTGCCAGCAGCTTCTACGAGCGGTACTTC

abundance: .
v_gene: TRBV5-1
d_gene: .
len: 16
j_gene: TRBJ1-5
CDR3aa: CASSPGFPRYGQPQHF
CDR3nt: TGCGCCAGCAGCCCTGGGTTCCCCAGGTATGGTCAGCCCCAGCATTTT

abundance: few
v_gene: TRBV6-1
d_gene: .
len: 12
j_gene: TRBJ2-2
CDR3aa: CASSELSGELFF
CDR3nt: TGTGCCAGCAGTGAACTCTCCGGGGAGCTGTTTTTT

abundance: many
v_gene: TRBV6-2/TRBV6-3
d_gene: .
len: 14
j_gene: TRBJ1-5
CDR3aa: CASSYSMVGQPQHF
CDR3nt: TGTGCCAGCAGTTACTCGATGGTGGGGCAGCCCCAGCATTTT

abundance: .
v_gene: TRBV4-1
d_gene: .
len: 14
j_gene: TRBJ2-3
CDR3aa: CASSGQTSTDTQYF
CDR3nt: TGCGCCAGCAGCGGTCAGACTAGCACAGATACGCAGTATTTT

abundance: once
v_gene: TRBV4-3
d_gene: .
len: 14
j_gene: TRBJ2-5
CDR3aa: CASSQDLIQETQYF
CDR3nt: TGCGCCAGCAGCCAAGATCTTATCCAAGAGACCCAGTACTTC

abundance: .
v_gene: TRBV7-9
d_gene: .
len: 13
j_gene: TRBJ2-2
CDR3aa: CASLRSNVGELFF
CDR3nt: TGTGCCAGCCTTAGGTCCAACGTCGGGGAGCTGTTTTTT

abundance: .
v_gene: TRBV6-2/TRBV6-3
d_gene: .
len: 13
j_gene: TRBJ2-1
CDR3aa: CASRDPHTNGQFF
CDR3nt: TGTGCCAGCAGGGACCCGCACACGAACGGGCAGTTCTTC

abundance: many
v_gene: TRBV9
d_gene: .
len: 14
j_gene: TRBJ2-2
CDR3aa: CASSVGDSTGELFF
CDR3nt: TGTGCCAGCAGCGTAGGGGACTCCACCGGGGAGCTGTTTTTT

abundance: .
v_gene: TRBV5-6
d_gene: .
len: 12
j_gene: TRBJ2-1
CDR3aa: CASSLLQDEQFF
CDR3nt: TGTGCCAGCAGCTTATTGCAGGATGAGCAGTTCTTC

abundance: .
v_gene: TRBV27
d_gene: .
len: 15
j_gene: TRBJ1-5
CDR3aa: CASSLSPSSNQPQHF
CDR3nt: TGTGCCAGCAGTTTAAGCCCCAGTAGCAATCAGCCCCAGCATTTT

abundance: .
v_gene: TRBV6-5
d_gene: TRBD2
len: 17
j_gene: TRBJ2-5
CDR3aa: CASSYSRTSGGVKTQYF
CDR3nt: TGTGCCAGCAGTTACTCCCGGACTAGCGGGGGAGTAAAGACCCAGTACTTC

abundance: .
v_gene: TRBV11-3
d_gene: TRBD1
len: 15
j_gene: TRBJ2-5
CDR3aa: CASSPGQESAETQYF
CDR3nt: TGTGCCAGCAGCCCCGGACAGGAAAGCGCAGAGACCCAGTACTTC

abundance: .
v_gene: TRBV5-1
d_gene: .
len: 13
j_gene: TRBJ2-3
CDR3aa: CASSFRDSDTQYF
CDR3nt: TGCGCCAGCAGCTTCCGGGACTCAGATACGCAGTATTTT

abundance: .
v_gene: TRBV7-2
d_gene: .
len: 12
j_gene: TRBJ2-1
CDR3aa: CASTQTRNEQFF
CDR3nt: TGTGCCAGCACCCAGACACGCAATGAGCAGTTCTTC

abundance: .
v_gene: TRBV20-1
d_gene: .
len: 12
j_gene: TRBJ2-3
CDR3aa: CSARWITDTQYF
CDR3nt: TGCAGTGCTAGGTGGATCACAGATACGCAGTATTTT

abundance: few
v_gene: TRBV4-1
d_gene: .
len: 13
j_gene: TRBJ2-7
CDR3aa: CASSQAGEYEQYF
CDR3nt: TGCGCCAGCAGCCAAGCGGGAGAGTACGAGCAGTACTTC